Below are 12 T cell receptor beta chains sequenced from a single sample in a study of blood T cell repertoires in COVID-19. Libraries were prepared by immunoSEQ multiplex PCR; TCRdb keeps only in-frame clonotypes and omits some of them. Here the sample spans roughly 300,000 clones, approximately 91% being singletons. Sequencing was carried out using PBMCs or T cells enriched from blood (not recorded which). Receptor source: a woman between 40 and 50 years old with acute COVID-19.

The V call is TRBV27, the J call TRBJ2-3; possibly TRBD2 for D (5 bases). The V end was cut by 5 bases, the J end by 9 bases, with 18 bases between. The CDR3 sequence is 14 residues long. Germline-derived CDR1 and CDR2 are MNHEY and SMNVEV (reference sequence). The CDR3 DNA reads as TGTGCCAGCAGTCCATCGACTGAGCCGGGGACGCAGTATTTT. It is translated as CASSPSTEPGTQYF.

The J gene is TRBJ2-7, the V gene TRBV20-1, with D uncertain. The V gene's germline CDR1 is DFQATT and CDR2 SNEGSKA (reference sequence). The V gene lost 2 bases and the J gene lost 1 base, with 3 bases spanning the gap. The CDR3 length is 11 residues. The CDR3 loop is CSARLSYEQYF. The DNA for the CDR3 is TGCAGTGCTAGACTTTCCTACGAGCAGTACTTC.

This sequence joins TRBV30 and TRBJ2-1; TRBD2 matches 7 bases. There are 14 residues in the CDR3. Trimming took 3 bases from V and 2 from J; bases not matched to a gene: 4. The germline CDR1 and CDR2 sequences are GTSNPN and SVGIG (reference sequence). CDR3 nucleotides: TGTGCCTGGAGCGCGGGACTACCCTACAATGAGCAGTTCTTC. Translated: CAWSAGLPYNEQFF.

The gene calls are TRBV9 and TRBJ2-5; 7 bases fit TRBD2. The V gene end was trimmed by 2 bases and the J gene end by 1 base; junction bases not matched to a gene: 5. CDR1 and CDR2 (germline): SGDLS, YYNGEE. This CDR3 has 15 residues. This CDR3 reads CASSVGGSLQETQYF. The CDR3, as DNA: TGTGCCAGCAGCGTGGGCGGGAGCCTCCAAGAGACCCAGTACTTC.

The chain uses TRBV18 and TRBJ1-4; 9 bases fit TRBD1. Germline values: CDR1 KGHSH, CDR2 LQKENI. This CDR3 has 15 amino acids. Trimming removed 5 bases from V and 4 bases from J; junction bases left unmatched: 5. Written as DNA, the CDR3 is TGTGCCAGCTCAAGGACAGGGGCCGATAATGAAAAACTGTTTTTT. Encoded protein: CASSRTGADNEKLFF.

The rearrangement uses TRBV30 and TRBJ2-5, with D possibly being TRBD1 (6 bases). The CDR3 loop spans 14 amino acids. The V gene lost 3 bases and the J gene lost 7 bases, with 18 bases spanning the gap. In germline, CDR1 is GTSNPN, CDR2 SVGIG (reference sequence). CDR3 sequence: CAWRSIGQGWTQYF. Written as DNA, the CDR3 is TGTGCCTGGAGATCAATAGGGCAGGGGTGGACCCAGTACTTC.

The chain joins TRBV5-1 to TRBJ2-7; 7 positions agree with TRBD1. CDR1 and CDR2 from the germline V gene are SGHRS and YFSETQ. The V and J ends lost 3 bases and 0 bases, in that order; junction bases with no gene match: 3. CDR3 length equals 14 residues. CDR3 in amino acids: CASSWTGSSYEQYF. DNA of the CDR3: TGCGCCAGCAGCTGGACAGGTAGCTCCTACGAGCAGTACTTC.

The J gene is TRBJ2-1, the V gene TRBV4-1; D might be TRBD2 (6 bases). The V gene lost 7 bases and the J gene lost 2 bases, with 18 bases spanning the gap. The length of the CDR3 is 16 residues. Germline V gene data show CDR1 as MGHRA and CDR2 as YSYEKL. CDR3 protein: CASTRGRGITYNEQFF. CDR3 DNA sequence: TGCGCCAGCACCAGAGGTCGGGGGATTACCTACAATGAGCAGTTCTTC.

The genes are TRBV4-2 and TRBJ1-4; the D is unclear. Germline V gene sequence: CDR1 LGHNA, CDR2 YNFKEQ. The CDR3 contains 14 residues. The V and J ends lost 0 bases and 5 bases respectively, with 7 bases between them. CDR3 sequence: CASSQDRRNEKLFF. The CDR3 region has the DNA TGTGCCAGCAGCCAAGATCGGAGAAATGAAAAACTGTTTTTT.

CDR3 amino acids: CASSAEMQGLYGYTF. As DNA, the CDR3 is TGTGCCAGCAGCGCCGAAATGCAGGGGCTCTATGGCTACACCTTC. This chain connects TRBV9 to TRBJ1-2, with D tentatively TRBD1 (6 bases). The CDR3 has 15 amino acids. Germline lookup yields CDR1 SGDLS and CDR2 YYNGEE. V lost 3 bases and J 4 bases, leaving 16 bases between the germline ends.

This chain uses TRBV15 with TRBJ2-1; TRBD2 matches 7 bases. Losses at the gene ends were 4 bases for V and 6 bases for J; bases not matched to a gene: 9. CDR3 size: 15 residues. Looked up from germline, CDR1 is LNHNV and CDR2 is YYDKDF (reference sequence). CDR3 nucleotides: TGTGCCACCAGCAACGGACTAGGGATCGCCAATGAGCAGTTCTTC. This translates into CATSNGLGIANEQFF.

The V gene is TRBV18, the J gene TRBJ1-4; possible D gene TRBD1, 5 bases. From germline, CDR1 is KGHSH and CDR2 LQKENI. The CDR3 is made up of 16 amino acids. Trimming stripped 3 bases from V and 7 bases from J, with 18 bases between. The CDR3 DNA is TGTGCCAGCTCACCGGTCTCGGGACTGGAGGGTGAAAAACTGTTTTTT. Translation gives CASSPVSGLEGEKLFF.